Listed here are 3 T cell receptor beta chains from one sample, sequenced in a study of response to subunit inactivated influenza vaccine. TCRdb reprocessed the RT-PCR reads via MiXCR and lists one record per CDR3 protein. In the table there are hundreds of thousands of distinct CDR3 sequences, roughly 15% of which are singletons. Sample: PBMCs from blood, taken 14 to 15 days before vaccination. These receptors were collected from a man aged 45-60 years who received an inactivated influenza vaccine.

This clonotype was seen more than once but under ten times. V gene TRBV6-2 or TRBV6-3 combines with J gene TRBJ2-1; D remains unclear. Trimming left V 6 bases short and J 7 bases short, with 10 bases between. The CDR3 has 12 amino acids. From germline, CDR1 is MNHEY and CDR2 SVGEGT. CDR3 nucleotide sequence: TGTGCCAGCAGCTCTCCGGCGAATGAGCAGTTCTTC. It is translated as CASSSPANEQFF.

This clonotype showed up just a few times. The chain couples TRBV12-3 or TRBV12-4 to TRBJ1-1; D is undetermined. The germline V and J ends were trimmed by 5 bases and 1 base, with 14 bases remaining between them. The CDR3 extends over 15 amino acids. CDR3 residues: CASSPTGSANTEAFF. CDR3 bases: TGTGCCAGCAGTCCAACCGGTAGCGCGAACACTGAAGCTTTCTTT.

A few counts support this clonotype. V is TRBV11-2 and J is TRBJ2-1; tentative D call: TRBD1 (6 bases). The CDR3 spans 12 residues. The V gene's germline CDR1 is SGHAT and CDR2 FQNNGV. Trimming left V 6 bases short and J 8 bases short, with 11 bases between. CDR3 protein: CASSLNRDEQFF. CDR3 in DNA: TGTGCCAGCAGTCTTAACAGGGATGAGCAGTTCTTC. The full variable domain, its missing parts supplied by reference TRBV11-2 and TRBJ2-1, is EAGVAQSPRYKIIEKRQSVAFWCNPISGHATLYWYQQILGQGPKLLIQFQNNGVVDDSQLPKDRFSAERLKGVDSTLKIQPAKLEDSAVYLCASSLNRDEQFFGPGTRLTVL.